These 10 T cell receptor beta chains originate from one sample sequenced in a study of cytomegalovirus exposure and HLA in healthy donors. 60 Vbeta and 13 Jbeta primers were used in PCR. Profiling relied on immunoSEQ multiplex PCR, and the TCRdb table lists in-frame clones only, not all of them. The repertoire table contains 150,000 or so clones. Sequenced input: PBMCs. All receptors come from a young woman in good health and CMV-seronegative.

CDR3 nucleotides: TGTGCCAGCAGCCCGAGAGCGGGAGGGGTAATCAATGAGCAGTTCTTC. Translated: CASSPRAGGVINEQFF. The J gene is TRBJ2-1, the V gene TRBV14, with 10 bases aligning to TRBD2. This CDR3 has 16 amino acids. Trimming at V came to 4 bases and at J to 6 bases, leaving 9 bases not matched to a gene. CDR1 is SGHDN and CDR2 is FVKESK in the germline V gene.

As to this clone: One end of the junction does not line up with germline, which may come from a read error. In the same sample, other DNA sequences code for this CDR3. The rearrangement links TRBV19 to TRBJ1-2; TRBD1 matches at 12 bases. From germline, CDR1 is LNHDA and CDR2 SQIVND (reference sequence). This CDR3 has 17 residues. CDR3 sequence: CASTPRPGQGARSGYTF. CDR3 coding DNA: TGTGCCAGTACCCCCAGACCGGGACAGGGGGCGAGGAGTGGCTACACCTTT.

This chain links TRBV6-1 with TRBJ1-5; possible D gene TRBD1, 6 bases. The CDR3 length is 16 residues. Trimming cost V 4 bases and J 6 bases, with 19 bases left between them. Germline CDR1 is MNHNS and CDR2 is SASEGT. The CDR3 sequence is CASSGDRGWDTQPQHF. The CDR3 DNA reads as TGTGCCAGCAGTGGGGATCGGGGCTGGGACACTCAGCCCCAGCATTTT.

V usage is TRBV5-1 and J usage is TRBJ2-1; TRBD2 agrees at 7 bases. CDR3 length: 16 amino acids. The germline V gene has CDR1 SGHRS and CDR2 YFSETQ. Losses at the gene ends were 4 bases for V and 2 bases for J; bases not matched to a gene: 9. The CDR3 loop reads CASSHRRDYTYNEQFF. In nucleotides, the CDR3 is TGCGCCAGCAGCCACAGGAGGGACTATACCTACAATGAGCAGTTCTTC.

This rearrangement joins TRBV28 to TRBJ2-3, with TRBD2 identical over 10 bases. This CDR3 is 17 amino acids long. V dropped 5 bases and J dropped 4; count of bases not matched to a gene: 12. In germline, CDR1 is MDHEN, CDR2 SYDVKM. DNA of the CDR3: TGTGCCAGCAGTCCCGGGACTAGCGCGAGCGTCGCAGATACGCAGTATTTT. Its protein is CASSPGTSASVADTQYF.

The rearrangement joins TRBV6-6 to TRBJ2-1, with 10 bases aligning to TRBD2. The CDR3 is 16 amino acids. V lost 4 bases to trimming and J lost 0 bases; unmatched junction nucleotides: 3. The germline V gene has CDR1 MNHNY and CDR2 SVGAGI (reference sequence). The CDR3 spells CASSFPSGSSYNEQFF. Written as DNA, the CDR3 is TGTGCCAGCAGTTTCCCTAGCGGGAGCTCCTACAATGAGCAGTTCTTC.

This chain joins TRBV2 and TRBJ1-6; D remains unclear. V was shortened by 5 bases and J by 7 bases, with 9 bases between the two germline ends. The CDR3 length is 13 residues. Germline values: CDR1 SNHLY, CDR2 FYNNEI. Here the CDR3 DNA reads TGTGCCAGCAGTCGGGATATGAATTCACCCCTCCACTTT. This translates into CASSRDMNSPLHF.

The chain couples TRBV5-1 to TRBJ2-1; D perhaps matches TRBD2 (5 bases). There are 19 residues in the CDR3. The V end was cut by 4 bases, the J end by 0 bases, with 23 bases between. Germline V gives CDR1 SGHRS, CDR2 YFSETQ. As DNA, the CDR3 is TGCGCCAGCAGCAGGACTTTCGGCGGGCCCCGAGGCTCCTACAATGAGCAGTTCTTC. Its translation is CASSRTFGGPRGSYNEQFF.

The V and J genes are TRBV5-1 and TRBJ2-1, with 14 positions matching TRBD2. The ends lost 4 bases at V and 0 bases at J; junction bases unmatched: 6. Germline CDR1 and CDR2: SGHRS and YFSETQ. CDR3 size: 18 residues. CDR3 sequence: CASSPGLAGGPSYNEQFF. Here the CDR3 DNA reads TGCGCCAGCAGCCCAGGACTAGCGGGAGGCCCCTCCTACAATGAGCAGTTCTTC.

The chain uses TRBV18 and TRBJ1-3, with D uncertain. V lost 2 bases and J lost 0, with 17 bases in between. Germline loops: CDR1 KGHSH, CDR2 LQKENI. The CDR3 has 18 amino acids. CDR3 sequence (DNA): TGTGCCAGCTCACCATTGCCTACCACCCCGAGCTCTGGAAACACCATATATTTT. Translating gives CASSPLPTTPSSGNTIYF.